Here is one TCR beta chain with its context. This table comes from immunoSEQ multiplex PCR, and its TCRdb copy is limited to in-frame clones, with some not included. Of about 260,000 clones listed, approximately 87% are singletons. The source of the sample is a study of blood T cell repertoires in COVID-19. The V gene's germline CDR1 is SGHNT and CDR2 YENEEA. V was pared by 5 bases and J by 5 bases, with 3 bases of the junction left unmatched. The CDR3 has 15 amino acids. The receptor's source is a woman aged 40 to 55 who had recovered from COVID-19. The sequencing input was peripheral blood. The J gene is TRBJ2-5, the V gene TRBV11-3, with 15 bases fitting TRBD2. The DNA for the CDR3 is TGTGCCAGCAGCGCGGGACTAGCGGGAGGCGAGACCCAGTACTTC. Translated, it gives CASSAGLAGGETQYF.